The rows below give T cell receptor beta chains drawn from one sample of a study of cytomegalovirus exposure and HLA in healthy donors. Measured with immunoSEQ multiplex PCR; TCRdb has only the in-frame clones, and not every one. The table lists approximately 150,000 clones, about 80% of them singletons, with around 14% in the top ten. Material for sequencing was PBMCs. The receptors here all came from a woman aged 40 to 55 in good health and CMV-seronegative. Each CDR3 is given without its conserved first and last residue. The order of the fields is CDR3 protein, J gene, clone size, V gene. Only part of the rows carry a size: once, few, many, or a class if the clone is expanded.

CDR3 protein: ASSLTTSYEQY
J gene: TRBJ2-7
clone size: -
V gene: TRBV5-1

CDR3 protein: ASSQDTVPSGGAYEQY
J gene: TRBJ2-7
clone size: -
V gene: TRBV4-3

CDR3 protein: ASSLMTGAQNSQY
J gene: TRBJ2-4
clone size: -
V gene: TRBV5-5

CDR3 protein: ASSLVGQGRGSVNEQF
J gene: TRBJ2-1
clone size: -
V gene: TRBV5-6

CDR3 protein: ASSGAGFGTDTQY
J gene: TRBJ2-3
clone size: few
V gene: TRBV19

CDR3 protein: ASTQGAITGGTTDTQY
J gene: TRBJ2-3
clone size: -
V gene: TRBV25-1

CDR3 protein: ASKPLGGGESPLH
J gene: TRBJ1-6
clone size: -
V gene: TRBV10-3

CDR3 protein: ASNVPRDRGLKTQY
J gene: TRBJ2-5
clone size: -
V gene: TRBV28

CDR3 protein: ASSVTQGYNEQF
J gene: TRBJ2-1
clone size: -
V gene: TRBV9

CDR3 protein: ASSLRTDQETQY
J gene: TRBJ2-5
clone size: -
V gene: TRBV5-8

CDR3 protein: ASSREGALGNTIY
J gene: TRBJ1-3
clone size: -
V gene: TRBV7-2

CDR3 protein: ASRLHGTSINEQF
J gene: TRBJ2-1
clone size: -
V gene: TRBV28

CDR3 protein: ASSPQGARDEQY
J gene: TRBJ2-7
clone size: -
V gene: TRBV4-3

CDR3 protein: ASSEGDRGYEQY
J gene: TRBJ2-7
clone size: -
V gene: TRBV6-1

CDR3 protein: ASSQVRRAGEFGHEQY
J gene: TRBJ2-7
clone size: -
V gene: TRBV4-3

CDR3 protein: ASTTGSDTQY
J gene: TRBJ2-3
clone size: -
V gene: TRBV6-1

CDR3 protein: ASLESTSGARGGELF
J gene: TRBJ2-2
clone size: -
V gene: TRBV28

CDR3 protein: ASSGGTSGGYTGELF
J gene: TRBJ2-2
clone size: -
V gene: TRBV9

CDR3 protein: ASSSEGQDSSGNTIY
J gene: TRBJ1-3
clone size: -
V gene: TRBV7-6

CDR3 protein: ASSLGLRAEQY
J gene: -
clone size: -
V gene: TRBV7-2

CDR3 protein: ASSPRTGDYGYT
J gene: TRBJ1-2
clone size: -
V gene: TRBV28

CDR3 protein: ASSAGGPLSGNTIY
J gene: TRBJ1-3
clone size: few
V gene: TRBV7-8

CDR3 protein: ASSWTGSTEAF
J gene: TRBJ1-1
clone size: few
V gene: TRBV7-2